The next 29 T cell receptor beta chains were all read from a single sample in a study of T cell responses to AZD1222 COVID-19 vaccine. The method was immunoSEQ multiplex PCR; TCRdb's version includes in-frame clones alone and lacks a portion of them. Here the sample spans 90,000 to 150,000 clones, roughly 90% being singletons. The material was peripheral blood, obtained on day 0 of AZD1222 vaccination. These receptors were taken from an adult in good health.

V is TRBV10-2 and J is TRBJ2-7, with TRBD1 matching over 11 bases. The junction had 11 bases not matched to a gene; V was cut back by 6 bases and J by 4 bases. The CDR3 has 16 amino acids. CDR1 is WSHSY, CDR2 SAAADI, per germline. CDR3 DNA: TGCGCCAGCAGGACGGACAGGGGGCCGGGTCCTTACGAGCAGTACTTC. Amino acids: CASRTDRGPGPYEQYF.

This chain links TRBV7-6 with TRBJ1-1, with a tentative D call TRBD1 (5 bases). CDR3 length: 14 residues. With 5 bases removed from V and 2 bases from J, the gap between germline ends came to 12 bases. In germline, CDR1 is SGHVS, CDR2 FNYEAQ. The CDR3 sequence: CASSTGGSNTEAFF. The CDR3, as DNA: TGTGCCAGCAGCACAGGTGGGAGTAACACTGAAGCTTTCTTT. Together with reference TRBV7-6 and TRBJ1-1, the CDR3 gives the full variable domain: GAGVSQSPRYKVTKRGQDVALRCDPISGHVSLYWYRQALGQGPEFLTYFNYEAQQDKSGLPNDRFSAERPEGSISTLTIQRTEQRDSAMYRCASSTGGSNTEAFFGQGTRLTVV.

The CDR3 DNA follows: TGTGCCAGCAGCAGGGGCGCCGGGGGAAATTCACCCCTCCACTTT. Translated, it gives CASSRGAGGNSPLHF. This rearrangement joins TRBV3-1 (or the pseudogene TRBV3-2) to TRBJ1-6, with D tentatively TRBD1 (5 bases). The V gene's germline CDR1 is LGHDT and CDR2 YNNKEL (reference sequence). V was pared by 5 bases and J by 7 bases, with 15 bases between. This CDR3 has 15 amino acids.

The J gene is TRBJ2-7, the V gene TRBV20-1, with D unclear. The germline CDR1 and CDR2 sequences are DFQATT and SNEGSKA (reference sequence). Trimming stripped 3 bases from V and 3 bases from J, with 12 bases between. The CDR3 is 13 residues long. The CDR3 spells CSASFPDLYEQYF. The CDR3 DNA is TGCAGTGCTAGTTTCCCAGATCTCTACGAGCAGTACTTC.

J is TRBJ2-2 and V is TRBV4-1, with D uncertain. This CDR3 has 14 amino acids. The V end lost 1 base, the J end lost 6 bases, and 9 bases lay between the germline ends. Germline CDR1 reads MGHRA; CDR2 reads YSYEKL. In DNA, the CDR3 is TGCGCCAGCAGCCAAGTTGCCGTAGCCGGGGAGCTGTTTTTT. Its translation is CASSQVAVAGELFF.

CDR3 loop: CASSLTDLNTEAFF. The CDR3 nucleotides are TGCGCCAGCAGCTTGACAGACCTGAACACTGAAGCTTTCTTT. V is TRBV5-1 and J is TRBJ1-1; D gene uncertain. Germline CDR1 reads SGHRS; CDR2 reads YFSETQ. The length of the CDR3 is 14 residues. V dropped 1 base and J dropped 0 bases, with 7 bases sitting between them.

The chain has TRBV7-9 and TRBJ1-4; D gene unclear. CDR1 and CDR2 from the germline V gene are SEHNR and FQNEAQ (reference sequence). The ends were cut back, 0 bases at V and 2 bases at J, with 16 bases in the middle. This CDR3 region has 18 residues. The CDR3 nucleotides are TGTGCCAGCAGCTTAGCGGTCGACTATCTGGAGACTAATGAAAAACTGTTTTTT. Translation: CASSLAVDYLETNEKLFF.

The gene calls are TRBV19 and TRBJ1-2; 10 positions match TRBD1. The V segment lost 4 bases and the J segment 5 bases; nucleotides outside the gene matches: 13. CDR3 size: 17 residues. Germline values: CDR1 LNHDA, CDR2 SQIVND (reference sequence). CDR3 residues: CASSTSAGQGSGYGYTF. The CDR3 DNA sequence: TGTGCCAGTAGTACTTCTGCGGGACAGGGGTCTGGTTATGGCTACACCTTC.

The chain joins TRBV30 to TRBJ2-6, with 9 bases that match TRBD1. The CDR3 sequence is 17 residues long. Trimming at V came to 5 bases and at J to 1 base, leaving 9 bases not matched to a gene. The germline V gene has CDR1 GTSNPN and CDR2 SVGIG (reference sequence). DNA for the CDR3: TGTGCCTGGTACAGGGGGCGCATAAGATCTGGGGCCAACGTCCTGACTTTC. This encodes CAWYRGRIRSGANVLTF.

The chain is built from TRBV15 and TRBJ1-1; D ambiguous. Per the germline V gene, CDR1 is LNHNV and CDR2 is YYDKDF (reference sequence). Trimming removed 3 bases at V and 5 bases at J, with 16 bases between. The CDR3 covers 15 residues. Here the CDR3 reads CATSSSGLPKTEAFF. The CDR3 DNA follows: TGTGCCACCAGCAGTAGCGGACTCCCAAAGACTGAAGCTTTCTTT.

J is TRBJ1-6 and V is TRBV6-5; 7 nucleotides align to TRBD1. This CDR3 spans 14 amino acids. The V and J ends lost 7 bases and 9 bases, in that order; junction bases with no gene match: 9. Looked up from germline, CDR1 is MNHEY and CDR2 is SVGAGI. CDR3 nucleotide sequence: TGTGCCAGCAAATACCGCAGGGACAGTTCACCCCTCCACTTT. Protein product: CASKYRRDSSPLHF.

The chain links TRBV29-1 to TRBJ1-1; D call uncertain. The CDR3 loop spans 11 amino acids. The V gene's germline CDR1 is SQVTM and CDR2 ANQGSEA. With 1 base removed from V and 4 bases from J, the gap between germline ends came to 4 bases. The CDR3 DNA sequence: TGCAGCGTTGAAGGGTTCACTGAAGCTTTCTTT. Translated, it gives CSVEGFTEAFF.

The gene calls are TRBV19 and TRBJ1-1; D is ambiguous. This CDR3 contains 12 residues. V was trimmed by 6 bases and J by 0 bases, leaving 5 bases between them. Germline V CDR1 and CDR2: LNHDA, SQIVND (reference sequence). This CDR3 is CASRELNTEAFF. CDR3 nucleotides: TGTGCCAGTAGGGAACTGAACACTGAAGCTTTCTTT.

J is TRBJ1-1 and V is TRBV18; D ambiguous. The CDR3 is 15 amino acids. Between the trimmed V and J ends, which lost 2 bases and 0 bases, there was a span of 10 bases. The germline V gene encodes CDR1 KGHSH and CDR2 LQKENI. CDR3 amino acids: CASSPFATMNTEAFF. DNA for the CDR3: TGTGCCAGCTCACCATTCGCCACGATGAACACTGAAGCTTTCTTT.

The rearrangement links TRBV9 to TRBJ1-1; D not resolved. The germline V and J ends were trimmed by 0 bases and 1 base, with 10 bases remaining between them. The CDR3 has 15 amino acids. Germline assignment: CDR1 SGDLS and CDR2 YYNGEE. The CDR3 sequence: CASSVGGPKNTEAFF. The CDR3 coding sequence is TGTGCCAGCAGCGTAGGGGGTCCCAAGAACACTGAAGCTTTCTTT.

V is TRBV10-3 and J is TRBJ2-1, with TRBD2 identical over 8 bases. The junction had 12 bases not matched to a gene; V was cut back by 4 bases and J by 7 bases. Germline V gene sequence: CDR1 ENHRY, CDR2 SYGVKD. The CDR3 is 16 amino acids. CDR3 in DNA: TGTGCCATCAGTGGGACGGGACTAGGAGGGGGTAATGAGCAGTTCTTC. Its protein is CAISGTGLGGGNEQFF.

As concerns this clone: Other DNA sequences within the sample encode an identical CDR3. V usage is TRBV6-1 and J usage is TRBJ1-2, with D hard to call. Per the germline V gene, CDR1 is MNHNS and CDR2 is SASEGT. This CDR3 has 10 amino acids. The V end was cut by 3 bases, the J end by 8 bases, with 4 bases between. CDR3 nucleotide sequence: TGTGCCAGCAGTGAGATCGGCTACACCTTC. Translation: CASSEIGYTF.

The chain recombines TRBV3-1 (or the pseudogene TRBV3-2) with TRBJ1-2; 12 nucleotides match TRBD1. This CDR3 contains 15 residues. Per the germline V gene, CDR1 is LGHDT and CDR2 is YNNKEL (reference sequence). After removal of 5 bases from V and 5 bases from J, the junction contained 6 bases not matched to a gene. The CDR3 sequence: CASSLGDRGRYGYTF. The CDR3 DNA reads as TGTGCCAGCAGCTTAGGGGACAGGGGGCGGTATGGCTACACCTTC.

The rearrangement joins TRBV19 to TRBJ2-1; D perhaps matches TRBD2 (6 bases). The V end lost 1 base, the J end lost 5 bases, and 9 bases lay between the germline ends. This CDR3 spans 14 amino acids. Germline V gene data show CDR1 as LNHDA and CDR2 as SQIVND (reference sequence). The CDR3 is CASSIGDLNNEQFF. The CDR3 region has the DNA TGTGCCAGTAGTATAGGGGACTTGAACAATGAGCAGTTCTTC.

V and J are TRBV2 and TRBJ2-7; 7 bases fit TRBD1. Trimming removed 6 bases from V and 6 bases from J; junction bases left unmatched: 8. The germline gives CDR1 SNHLY, CDR2 FYNNEI. CDR3 length equals 13 residues. This chain's CDR3 is CASRTTGSREQYF. The CDR3 DNA sequence: TGTGCCAGCAGGACGACAGGGAGTCGCGAGCAGTACTTC.

The chain combines TRBV9 with TRBJ1-1, with D possibly TRBD1 on 5 matching bases. CDR3 length: 15 amino acids. Trimming stripped 4 bases from V and 2 bases from J, with 15 bases between. Germline V gene data show CDR1 as SGDLS and CDR2 as YYNGEE. This CDR3 is CASSPSGRINTEAFF. In DNA, the CDR3 is TGTGCCAGCAGCCCATCGGGGCGAATAAACACTGAAGCTTTCTTT.

This chain connects TRBV5-1 to TRBJ1-2; a possible D gene is TRBD1 (5 bases). The CDR3 contains 14 residues. V lost 0 bases and J lost 2, with 8 bases in between. Germline-derived CDR1 and CDR2 are SGHRS and YFSETQ. The CDR3 loop is CASSLETVNYGYTF. For the CDR3, the DNA is TGCGCCAGCAGCTTGGAGACAGTCAACTATGGCTACACCTTC.

CDR3 residues: CASSFSGTEAFF. The CDR3 coding sequence is TGTGCCAGCAGCTTTTCAGGGACCGAAGCTTTCTTT. The chain couples TRBV7-9 to TRBJ1-1, with a weak D call TRBD1 (5 bases). The CDR3 loop spans 12 amino acids. The V end was cut by 3 bases, the J end by 8 bases, with 10 bases between. Germline assignment: CDR1 SEHNR and CDR2 FQNEAQ (reference sequence).

The V gene is TRBV30, the J gene TRBJ2-3, with TRBD2 identical over 7 bases. CDR1 and CDR2 from the germline V gene are GTSNPN and SVGIG (reference sequence). With V trimmed by 4 bases and J by 4 bases, 2 bases remained unmatched. There are 12 residues in the CDR3. The CDR3 nucleotides read TGTGCCTGGACTGCGGGGGCAGATACGCAGTATTTT. This encodes CAWTAGADTQYF.

The chain links TRBV2 to TRBJ2-3, with 13 bases aligning to TRBD2. Trimming took 5 bases from V and 1 from J; bases not matched to a gene: 9. CDR1 and CDR2 from the germline V gene are SNHLY and FYNNEI. This CDR3 spans 18 amino acids. This chain's CDR3 is CASSSTSGGTSGTDTQYF. For the CDR3, the DNA is TGTGCCAGCAGTTCGACTAGCGGGGGGACCTCCGGCACAGATACGCAGTATTTT.

A single count supports this clone. The chain recombines TRBV30 with TRBJ1-4, with a tentative D call TRBD1 (6 bases). The V end was cut by 8 bases, the J end by 8 bases, with 15 bases between. Germline lookup yields CDR1 GTSNPN and CDR2 SVGIG (reference sequence). This CDR3 has 12 residues. This chain's CDR3 is CALGGPGEKLFF. As DNA, the CDR3 is TGTGCCCTTGGGGGGCCTGGAGAAAAACTGTTTTTT.

The rearrangement uses TRBV28 and TRBJ1-3; 8 bases map to TRBD1. J lost 11 bases, V lost 8 bases, and 11 bases had no gene match. Germline CDR1 reads MDHEN; CDR2 reads SYDVKM. The CDR3 totals 13 residues. CDR3 DNA sequence: TGTGCCAGCGCTGGACAGGGTGTTTTCTCCATATATTTT. This translates into CASAGQGVFSIYF. The variable domain in full, completed from reference TRBV28 and TRBJ1-3, reads DVKVTQSSRYLVKRTGEKVFLECVQDMDHENMFWYRQDPGLGLRLIYFSYDVKMKEKGDIPEGYSVSREKKERFSLILESASTNQTSMYLCASAGQGVFSIYFGEGSWLTVV.

This sequence joins TRBV6-6 and TRBJ1-2; TRBD1 agrees at 9 bases. The CDR3 spans 16 residues. CDR1 and CDR2 from the germline V gene are MNHNY and SVGAGI (reference sequence). Trimming at V came to 5 bases and at J to 6 bases, leaving 13 bases not matched to a gene. The CDR3 reads CASSRYPGQGIHGYTF. CDR3 coding DNA: TGTGCCAGCAGTCGATATCCGGGACAGGGTATCCATGGCTACACCTTC.

The chain combines TRBV28 with TRBJ2-7, with D possibly TRBD2 on 6 matching bases. Trimming left V 0 bases short and J 0 bases short, with 12 bases between. In germline, CDR1 is MDHEN, CDR2 SYDVKM. This CDR3 has 16 amino acids. DNA of the CDR3: TGTGCCAGCAGTTTATGGGGTAGCGGAAGCTCCTACGAGCAGTACTTC. This translates into CASSLWGSGSSYEQYF.